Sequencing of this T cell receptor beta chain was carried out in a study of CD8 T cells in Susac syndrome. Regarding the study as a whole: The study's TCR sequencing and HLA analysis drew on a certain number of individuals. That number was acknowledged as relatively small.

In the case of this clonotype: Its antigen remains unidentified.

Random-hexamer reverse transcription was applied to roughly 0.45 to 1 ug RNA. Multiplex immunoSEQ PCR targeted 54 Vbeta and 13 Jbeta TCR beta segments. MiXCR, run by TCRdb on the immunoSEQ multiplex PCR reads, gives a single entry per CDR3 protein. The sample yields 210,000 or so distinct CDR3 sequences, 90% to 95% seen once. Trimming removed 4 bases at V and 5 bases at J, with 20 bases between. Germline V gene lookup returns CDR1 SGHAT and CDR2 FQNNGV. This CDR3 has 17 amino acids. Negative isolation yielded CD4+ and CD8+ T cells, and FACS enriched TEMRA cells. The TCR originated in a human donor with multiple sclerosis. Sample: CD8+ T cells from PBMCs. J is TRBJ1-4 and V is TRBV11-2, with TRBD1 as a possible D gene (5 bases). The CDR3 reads CASSYSVEGAENEKLFF. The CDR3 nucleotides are TGTGCCAGCAGCTATTCTGTCGAAGGGGCCGAAAATGAAAAACTGTTTTTT.